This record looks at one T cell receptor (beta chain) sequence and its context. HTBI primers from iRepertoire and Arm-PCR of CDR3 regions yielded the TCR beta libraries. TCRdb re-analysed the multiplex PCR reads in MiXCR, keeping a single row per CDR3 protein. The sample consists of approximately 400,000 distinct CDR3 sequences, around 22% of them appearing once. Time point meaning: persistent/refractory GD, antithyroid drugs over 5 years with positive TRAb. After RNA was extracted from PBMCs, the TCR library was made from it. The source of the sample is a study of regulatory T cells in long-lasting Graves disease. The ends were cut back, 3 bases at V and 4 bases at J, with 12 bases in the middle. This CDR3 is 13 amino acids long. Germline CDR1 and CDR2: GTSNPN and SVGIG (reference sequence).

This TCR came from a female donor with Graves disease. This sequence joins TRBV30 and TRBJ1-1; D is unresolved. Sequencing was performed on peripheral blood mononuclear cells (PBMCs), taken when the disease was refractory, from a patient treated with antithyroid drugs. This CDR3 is CAWRAGPGTEAFF. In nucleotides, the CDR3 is TGTGCCTGGAGGGCAGGCCCGGGCACTGAAGCTTTCTTT.